The next 2 T cell receptor beta chains were all read from a single sample in a study of CD8+CD57+ T cells in acquired aplastic anemia. It was genomic DNA that served as the template for profiling TCR beta VDJ and CDR3. TCRdb independently ran MiXCR on the reads; one entry per CDR3 protein. The data show around 200,000 distinct CDR3 sequences, with roughly 50% seen just once and roughly 2% held by the top ten. Sequencing was done on patients that had shown CD8+CD57+ cell expansion by flow cytometry. Sequencing used sorted CD4+, CD8+, or CD8+CD57+ T cells (not recorded which) from PBMCs. The receptor set was obtained from a human donor with aplastic anemia.

The J gene is TRBJ2-3, the V gene TRBV24-1; the match to TRBD1 covers 12 bases. The germline CDR1 and CDR2 sequences are KGHDR and SFDVKD. V dropped 6 bases and J dropped 6; count of bases not matched to a gene: 9. The CDR3 runs 16 residues. The CDR3 sequence is CATSMGQGAITDTQYF. The CDR3 nucleotides are TGTGCCACCAGTATGGGACAGGGGGCTATCACGGATACGCAGTATTTT.

The rearrangement joins TRBV6-1 to TRBJ1-2, with a weak D call TRBD1 (5 bases). Between the trimmed V and J ends, which lost 5 bases and 4 bases, there was a span of 14 bases. The CDR3 runs 14 residues. CDR1 is MNHNS and CDR2 is SASEGT in the germline V gene. CDR3 sequence (DNA): TGTGCCAGCAGTCCCGTACAGGACTTCTATGGCTACACCTTC. Its translation is CASSPVQDFYGYTF.